The 5 T cell receptor beta chains reported below all come from one sample, sequenced in a study of breast tumors, draining lymph nodes, adjacent tissues. Samples came from axillary lymph nodes draining the breast cancer. MiXCR, run by TCRdb on the multiplex PCR reads, gives a single entry per CDR3 protein. This table holds about 180,000 distinct CDR3 sequences, around a third found once. Sequenced sample: axillary lymph node tissue. The receptors were sampled from a female donor with breast cancer. Some clones in this sample may be carry-over from other donors' samples.

This clonotype has only a few counts. V gene TRBV3-1 combines with J gene TRBJ1-2; D is uncertain. V was pared by 0 bases and J by 7 bases, with 12 bases between. CDR3 size: 14 residues. Germline V lookup: CDR1 LGHDT, CDR2 YNNKEL (reference sequence). DNA of the CDR3: TGTGCCAGCAGCCAAGATGGGCACCATCCTGGCTACACCTTC. It codes for CASSQDGHHPGYTF.

V and J are TRBV29-1 and TRBJ1-2, with D unresolved. Trimming removed 7 bases at V and 4 bases at J, with 10 bases between. Looked up from germline, CDR1 is SQVTM and CDR2 is ANQGSEA. This CDR3 spans 11 amino acids. In DNA, the CDR3 is TGCAGCGCGGGGTCTAGCTATGGCTACACCTTC. Translated, it gives CSAGSSYGYTF.

The chain uses TRBV28 and TRBJ2-7; D is perhaps TRBD2 (6 bases). V dropped 1 base and J dropped 2 bases, with 12 bases sitting between them. Germline lookup yields CDR1 MDHEN and CDR2 SYDVKM. This CDR3 is built from 15 residues. The CDR3 coding sequence is TGTGCCAGCAGTTTATTAGGGACTGGGACCTACGAGCAGTACTTC. It is translated as CASSLLGTGTYEQYF.

This clonotype has ten or more counts. J is TRBJ1-3 and V is TRBV7-9; a weak D match, TRBD1 (5 bases). There are 15 residues in the CDR3. Per germline, CDR1 SEHNR and CDR2 FQNEAQ (reference sequence). Trimming shortened V by 1 base and J by 4 bases, and 11 bases separated the two germline ends. In DNA form, the CDR3 reads TGTGCCAGCAGCTTAGTGGCGGCAGGGGGAAACACCATATATTTT. Translating gives CASSLVAAGGNTIYF.

This clonotype was observed many times. The chain carries TRBV11-2 and TRBJ2-7; D call uncertain. The CDR3 is 14 residues long. The V end lost 2 bases, the J end lost 3 bases, and 11 bases lay between the germline ends. Germline V gene lookup returns CDR1 SGHAT and CDR2 FQNNGV. The CDR3 loop reads CASSLNGPNYEQYF. CDR3 DNA: TGTGCCAGCAGCTTAAATGGGCCAAACTACGAGCAGTACTTC.